This T cell receptor beta chain is drawn from a study of tumor-infiltrating lymphocytes in localized non-small cell lung cancer. Study information: Tumor tissue and non-adjacent uninvolved lung came from each patient. Study-wide results and limits: Available tissue quantity limited TCR sequencing to a patient subset. T-cell fraction did not differ between immunotypes IM1 and IM2.

This clone was seen more than once but under ten times. The antigen is not known. The protocol was immunoSEQ multiplex PCR, while the TCRdb copy is restricted to in-frame clones and leaves out a portion. The sample yields about 24,000 clones, roughly three fifths seen once. Trimming took 4 bases from V and 4 from J, leaving 10 bases between them. The CDR3 has 14 amino acids. From germline, CDR1 is KGHSH and CDR2 LQKENI. V gene TRBV18 combines with J gene TRBJ1-4; D is undetermined. This clonotype was sampled from a human donor with non-small cell lung cancer. Sequenced input: lung tumor tissue. CDR3 in amino acids: CASSQDRGNEKLFF. DNA for the CDR3: TGTGCCAGCTCACAAGACCGCGGTAATGAAAAACTGTTTTTT.